This T cell receptor beta chain was recorded in a study of T cells expressing NK-cell markers. Whole-study context: Seven donors tested HCMV-seropositive and one tested seronegative among the eight sequenced.

It was by 5'RACE template switching with UMIs that TCR beta cDNA was made. TCRdb re-called the 5' RACE reads and catalogs CDR3 proteins one per entry, DNA excluded. This repertoire comprises about 390,000 distinct CDR3 sequences; its ten largest clones make up about 10%. Germline CDR1 and CDR2: SGHRS and YFSETQ. The CDR3 totals 14 residues. Study-wide results and caveats: For about six donors, the dominant NKG2C+ clonotypes made up roughly 1.0-7.5% of their CD8+ T cells.

Remarks on this clonotype: The antigen is unknown.

The material sequenced was blood T cells: a sorted CD56 or NKG2C T cell subset, CD4+ or CD8+ T cells, or bulk PBMC T cells (not recorded which). The chain joins TRBV5-1 to TRBJ2-3. The receptor's source is a woman between 45 and 65 years old in good health. The CDR3 loop is CASSSRSGTDTQYF.